This passage covers 10 T cell receptor beta chains from one sample sequenced in a study of T cells in localized non-small cell lung cancer (TCRdb year 2020). The library was obtained by the immunoSEQ multiplex PCR assay. Imported from immuneACCESS, the table was reduced by TCRdb to in-frame sequences with V and J called. These copies leave out some clones; in studies compared against another copy, an unresolved V gene accounts for under half, and the cause of the remainder is not known. In this sample the table shows fewer than 25,000 clones, 85% to 90% of which occur a single time. Of the sample, 5.5% to 6.5% is held by the ten largest clones. The sample here was PBMCs, taken before any cancer treatment. These receptors came from a man between 40 and 69 years old with stage II lung adenocarcinoma.

The table lists this clone with a few counts. This sample also contains other DNA sequences that code for the same CDR3. The chain joins TRBV18 to TRBJ2-5, with unresolved D. V was shortened by 1 base and J by 5 bases, with 2 bases between the two germline ends. CDR3 length equals 11 residues. Looked up from germline, CDR1 is KGHSH and CDR2 is LQKENI. DNA of the CDR3: TGTGCCAGCTCACCACGGGAGACCCAGTACTTC. This gives the protein CASSPRETQYF.

The chain has TRBV6-5 and TRBJ2-7, with 8 nucleotides matching TRBD2. The CDR3 runs to 13 residues. From germline, CDR1 is MNHEY and CDR2 SVGAGI. V lost 10 bases to trimming and J lost 0 bases; unmatched junction nucleotides: 5. The CDR3 bases are TGTGCCATCGCGGGAGGCCCCTCCTACGAGCAGTACTTC. Protein product: CAIAGGPSYEQYF.

The chain joins TRBV30 to TRBJ1-4; a weak D match, TRBD1 (5 bases). The CDR3 runs to 12 residues. The V end lost 1 base, the J end lost 7 bases, and 7 bases lay between the germline ends. Germline V lookup: CDR1 GTSNPN, CDR2 SVGIG (reference sequence). The CDR3 DNA follows: TGTGCCTGGAGTGGACAGCGTGAAAAACTGTTTTTT. It specifies CAWSGQREKLFF.

Only a few counts were recorded for this clone. CDR3 protein: CASSRSPGQQNTEAFF. In DNA form, the CDR3 reads TGTGCCAGCTCACGGAGCCCGGGACAACAGAACACTGAAGCTTTCTTT. The chain employs TRBV18 and TRBJ1-1; TRBD1 might be the D (6 bases). V shed 4 bases and J shed 1 base, with 16 bases lying between them. This CDR3 contains 16 residues. CDR1 is KGHSH, CDR2 LQKENI, per germline.

The rearrangement uses TRBV5-1 and TRBJ2-2, with D possibly being TRBD1 or TRBD2 (6 bases each). V dropped 0 bases and J dropped 4 bases, with 10 bases sitting between them. This CDR3 is built from 15 residues. Germline lookup yields CDR1 SGHRS and CDR2 YFSETQ. This chain's CDR3 is CASSLGGGGTGELFF. The CDR3 nucleotides read TGCGCCAGCAGCTTGGGCGGAGGGGGCACCGGGGAGCTGTTTTTT. The complete variable domain, with remaining parts taken from reference TRBV5-1 and TRBJ2-2, reads KAGVTQTPRYLIKTRGQQVTLSCSPISGHRSVSWYQQTPGQGLQFLFEYFSETQRNKGNFPGRFSGRQFSNSRSEMNVSTLELGDSALYLCASSLGGGGTGELFFGEGSRLTVL.

The chain combines TRBV27 with TRBJ1-6; tentatively, D is TRBD1 (5 bases). Trimming shortened V by 4 bases and J by 4 bases, and 5 bases separated the two germline ends. The CDR3 sequence is 13 residues long. Germline V gives CDR1 MNHEY, CDR2 SMNVEV (reference sequence). The CDR3, as DNA: TGTGCCAGCAGTTGGGGGTATAATTCACCCCTCCACTTT. Amino acid sequence: CASSWGYNSPLHF.

The count of this clone is one. The rearrangement uses TRBV29-1 and TRBJ2-6; D is perhaps TRBD2 (6 bases). Trimming removed 5 bases at V and 0 bases at J, with 11 bases between. Germline lookup yields CDR1 SQVTM and CDR2 ANQGSEA. The CDR3 sequence is 15 residues long. CDR3: CSVFLADSGANVLTF. CDR3 nucleotide sequence: TGCAGCGTTTTTTTAGCGGACTCTGGGGCCAACGTCCTGACTTTC.

The chain links TRBV2 to TRBJ1-2, with D perhaps TRBD1 (5 bases). The CDR3 runs 17 residues. Per the germline V gene, CDR1 is SNHLY and CDR2 is FYNNEI. With 5 bases removed from V and 4 bases from J, the gap between germline ends came to 23 bases. CDR3 loop: CASSTEKRGAYFYGYTF. The CDR3 DNA sequence: TGTGCCAGCAGTACTGAAAAAAGGGGAGCGTATTTCTATGGCTACACCTTC. The entire variable domain, with the rest obtained from reference TRBV2 and TRBJ1-2, is as follows: EPEVTQTPSHQVTQMGQEVILRCVPISNHLYFYWYRQILGQKVEFLVSFYNNEISEKSEIFDDQFSVERPDGSNFTLKIRSTKLEDSAMYFCASSTEKRGAYFYGYTFGSGTRLTVV.

V gene TRBV9 combines with J gene TRBJ2-1; 9 nucleotides match TRBD2. Germline lookup yields CDR1 SGDLS and CDR2 YYNGEE. Germline trimming cut 1 base from V and 10 bases from J; bases unmatched to any gene: 9. The CDR3 covers 15 residues. DNA of the CDR3: TGTGCCAGCAGCGTATCTTCAGCGGGGGGCTGGGAGCAGTTCTTC. This sequence encodes CASSVSSAGGWEQFF.

The chain carries TRBV11-3 and TRBJ1-6, with D hard to call. The germline CDR1 and CDR2 sequences are SGHNT and YENEEA. The V end was cut by 2 bases, the J end by 9 bases, with 8 bases between. CDR3 length: 13 amino acids. Here the CDR3 DNA reads TGTGCCAGCAGCTTACGTGAGGGTTCACCCCTCCACTTT. Translated: CASSLREGSPLHF.